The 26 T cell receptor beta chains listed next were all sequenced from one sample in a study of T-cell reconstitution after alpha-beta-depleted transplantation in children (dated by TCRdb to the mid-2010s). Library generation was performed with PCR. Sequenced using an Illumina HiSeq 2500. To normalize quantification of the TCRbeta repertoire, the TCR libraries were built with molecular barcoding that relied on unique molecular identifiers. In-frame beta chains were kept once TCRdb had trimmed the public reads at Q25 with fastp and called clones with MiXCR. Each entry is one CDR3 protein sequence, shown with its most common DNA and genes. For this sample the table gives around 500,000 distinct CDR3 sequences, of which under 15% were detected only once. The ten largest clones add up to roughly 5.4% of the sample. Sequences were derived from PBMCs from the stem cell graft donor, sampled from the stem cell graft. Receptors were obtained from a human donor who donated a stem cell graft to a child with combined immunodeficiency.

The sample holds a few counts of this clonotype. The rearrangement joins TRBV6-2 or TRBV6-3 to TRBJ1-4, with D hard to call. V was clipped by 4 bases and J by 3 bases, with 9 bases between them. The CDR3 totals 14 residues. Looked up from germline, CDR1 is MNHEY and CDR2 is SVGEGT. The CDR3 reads CASSFAESNEKLFF. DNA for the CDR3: TGTGCCAGCAGTTTTGCGGAATCTAATGAAAAACTGTTTTTT.

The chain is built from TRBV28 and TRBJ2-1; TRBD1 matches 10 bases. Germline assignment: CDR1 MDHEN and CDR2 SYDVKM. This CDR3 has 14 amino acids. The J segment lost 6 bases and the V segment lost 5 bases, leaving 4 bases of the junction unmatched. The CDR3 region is CASSPDRGVNEQFF. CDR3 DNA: TGTGCCAGCAGTCCGGACAGGGGGGTCAATGAGCAGTTCTTC.

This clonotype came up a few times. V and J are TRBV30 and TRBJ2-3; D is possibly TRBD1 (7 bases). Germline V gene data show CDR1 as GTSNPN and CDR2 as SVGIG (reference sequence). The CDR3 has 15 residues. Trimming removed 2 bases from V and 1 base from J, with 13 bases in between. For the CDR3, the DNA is TGTGCCTGGAGTCAGGGGGGACATCGCACAGATACGCAGTATTTT. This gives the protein CAWSQGGHRTDTQYF.

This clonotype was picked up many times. CDR3 in amino acids: CASSNGRWGTDTQYF. The CDR3 DNA follows: TGTGCCAGCAGTAACGGGAGATGGGGCACAGATACGCAGTATTTT. V is TRBV27 and J is TRBJ2-3, with a possible D match to TRBD2 (6 bases). Germline CDR1 MNHEY, CDR2 SMNVEV (reference sequence). Deletions cut 5 bases from V and 1 base from J, with 13 bases between. The CDR3 runs 15 residues.

The CDR3 region is CASSSRSTGTVKSELFF. As DNA, the CDR3 is TGCGCCAGCAGCTCGCGTTCGACCGGGACAGTAAAATCGGAGCTGTTTTTT. V is TRBV5-1 and J is TRBJ2-2; 7 bases map to TRBD1. Looked up from germline, CDR1 is SGHRS and CDR2 is YFSETQ. V dropped 3 bases and J dropped 10; count of bases not matched to a gene: 18. The CDR3 contains 17 residues.

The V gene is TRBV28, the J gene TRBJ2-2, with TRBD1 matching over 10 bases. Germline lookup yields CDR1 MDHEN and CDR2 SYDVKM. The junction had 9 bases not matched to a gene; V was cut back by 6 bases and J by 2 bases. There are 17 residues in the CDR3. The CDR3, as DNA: TGTGCCAGCAGGACGGGACAGGGGTTTCATAACACCGGGGAGCTGTTTTTT. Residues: CASRTGQGFHNTGELFF.

The CDR3 reads CASSFVVGGAGDTQYF. CDR3 coding DNA: TGTGCCAGCAGTTTCGTGGTCGGGGGGGCCGGAGATACGCAGTATTTT. V is TRBV12-3 or TRBV12-4 and J is TRBJ2-3; 8 nucleotides align to TRBD2. The trim removed 3 bases at V and 5 bases at J, leaving 10 bases unmatched. The CDR3 consists of 16 residues.

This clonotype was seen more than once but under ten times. In nucleotides, the CDR3 is TGTGCCAGCAGTGGATACCCGACAGACCTGCAGTACTTC. It specifies CASSGYPTDLQYF. The chain recombines TRBV6-1 with TRBJ2-7; D is possibly TRBD1 (5 bases). Trimming took off 4 bases at V and 9 bases at J, with 16 bases between the two ends. The CDR3 runs 13 residues. The germline gives CDR1 MNHNS, CDR2 SASEGT.

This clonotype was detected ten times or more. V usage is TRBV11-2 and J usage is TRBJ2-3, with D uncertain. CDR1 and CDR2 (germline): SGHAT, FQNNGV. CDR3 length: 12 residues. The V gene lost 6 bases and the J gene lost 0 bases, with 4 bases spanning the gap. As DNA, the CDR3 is TGTGCCAGCAGGGCTAGCACAGATACGCAGTATTTT. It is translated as CASRASTDTQYF. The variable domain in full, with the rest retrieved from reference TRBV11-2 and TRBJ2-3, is EAGVAQSPRYKIIEKRQSVAFWCNPISGHATLYWYQQILGQGPKLLIQFQNNGVVDDSQLPKDRFSAERLKGVDSTLKIQPAKLEDSAVYLCASRASTDTQYFGPGTRLTVL.

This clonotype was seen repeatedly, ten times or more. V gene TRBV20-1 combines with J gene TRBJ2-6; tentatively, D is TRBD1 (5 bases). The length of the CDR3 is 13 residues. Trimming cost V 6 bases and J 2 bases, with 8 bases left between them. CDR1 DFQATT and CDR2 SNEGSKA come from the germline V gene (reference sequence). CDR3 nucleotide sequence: TGCAGTGCCCTCAGGGCTGGGGCCAACGTCCTGACTTTC. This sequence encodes CSALRAGANVLTF.

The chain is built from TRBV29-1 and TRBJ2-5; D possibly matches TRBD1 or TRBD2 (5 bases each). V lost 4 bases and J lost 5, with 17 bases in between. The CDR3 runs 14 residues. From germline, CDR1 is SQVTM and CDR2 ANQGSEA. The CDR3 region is CSVVLLGVIETQYF. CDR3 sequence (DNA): TGCAGCGTTGTCCTACTAGGGGTTATCGAGACCCAGTACTTC. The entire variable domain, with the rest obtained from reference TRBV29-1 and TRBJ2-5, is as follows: SAVISQKPSRDICQRGTSLTIQCQVDSQVTMMFWYRQQPGQSLTLIATANQGSEATYESGFVIDKFPISRPNLTFSTLTVSNMSPEDSSIYLCSVVLLGVIETQYFGPGTRLLVL.

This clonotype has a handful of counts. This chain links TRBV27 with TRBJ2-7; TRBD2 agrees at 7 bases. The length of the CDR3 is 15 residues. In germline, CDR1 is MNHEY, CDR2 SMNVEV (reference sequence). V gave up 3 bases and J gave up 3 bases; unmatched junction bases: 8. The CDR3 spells CASSFKGLADYEQYF. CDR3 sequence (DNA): TGTGCCAGCAGTTTTAAGGGGCTAGCGGACTACGAGCAGTACTTC.

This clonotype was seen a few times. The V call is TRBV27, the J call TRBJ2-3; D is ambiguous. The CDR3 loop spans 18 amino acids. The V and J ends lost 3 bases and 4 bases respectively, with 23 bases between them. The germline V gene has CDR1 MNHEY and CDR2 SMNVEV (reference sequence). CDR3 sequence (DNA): TGTGCCAGCAGTTTGGGAAGTCTCACCCTCAGCGTGCCAGATACGCAGTATTTT. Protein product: CASSLGSLTLSVPDTQYF.

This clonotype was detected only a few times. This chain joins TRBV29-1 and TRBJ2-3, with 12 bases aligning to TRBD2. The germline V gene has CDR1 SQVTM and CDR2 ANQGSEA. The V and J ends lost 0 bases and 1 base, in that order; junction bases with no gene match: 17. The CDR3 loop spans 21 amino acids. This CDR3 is CSVEDKVQGLAGGPGTDTQYF. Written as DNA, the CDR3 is TGCAGCGTTGAAGATAAGGTCCAGGGCCTAGCGGGAGGGCCGGGCACAGATACGCAGTATTTT.

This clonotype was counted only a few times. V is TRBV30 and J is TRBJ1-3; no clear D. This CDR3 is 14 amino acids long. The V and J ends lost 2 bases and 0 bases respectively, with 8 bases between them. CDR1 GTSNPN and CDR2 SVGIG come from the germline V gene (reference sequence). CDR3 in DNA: TGTGCCTGGAGTCGACACCGCTCTGGAAACACCATATATTTT. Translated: CAWSRHRSGNTIYF.

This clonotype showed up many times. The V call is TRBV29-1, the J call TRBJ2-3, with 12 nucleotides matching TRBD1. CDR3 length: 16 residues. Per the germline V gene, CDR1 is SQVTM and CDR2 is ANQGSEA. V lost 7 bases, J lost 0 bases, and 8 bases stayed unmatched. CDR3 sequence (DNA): TGCAGCGCTACCCGGGACAGGGGGCTTAGCACAGATACGCAGTATTTT. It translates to CSATRDRGLSTDTQYF.

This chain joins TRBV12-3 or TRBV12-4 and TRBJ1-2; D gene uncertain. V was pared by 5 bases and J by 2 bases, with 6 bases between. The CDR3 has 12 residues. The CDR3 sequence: CASSRNNYGYTF. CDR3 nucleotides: TGTGCCAGCAGTCGAAACAACTATGGCTACACCTTC.

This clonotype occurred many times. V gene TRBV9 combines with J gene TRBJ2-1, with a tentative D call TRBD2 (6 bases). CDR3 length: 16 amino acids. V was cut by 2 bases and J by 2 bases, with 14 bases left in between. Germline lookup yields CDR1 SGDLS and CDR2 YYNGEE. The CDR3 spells CASSVAGRTAYNEQFF. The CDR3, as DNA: TGTGCCAGCAGCGTGGCGGGGAGAACGGCCTACAATGAGCAGTTCTTC.

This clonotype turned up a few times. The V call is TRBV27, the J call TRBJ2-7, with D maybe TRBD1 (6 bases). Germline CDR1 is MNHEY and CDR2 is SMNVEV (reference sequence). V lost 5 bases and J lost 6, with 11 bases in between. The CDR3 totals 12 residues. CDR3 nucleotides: TGTGCCAGCAGTGCTCCAGGGGTCGAGCAGTACTTC. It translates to CASSAPGVEQYF.

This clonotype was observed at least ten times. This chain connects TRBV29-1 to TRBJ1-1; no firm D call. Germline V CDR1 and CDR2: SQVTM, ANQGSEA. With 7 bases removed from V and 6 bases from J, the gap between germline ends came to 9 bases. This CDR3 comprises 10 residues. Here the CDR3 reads CSAVKAEAFF. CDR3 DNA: TGCAGCGCCGTTAAGGCTGAAGCTTTCTTT.

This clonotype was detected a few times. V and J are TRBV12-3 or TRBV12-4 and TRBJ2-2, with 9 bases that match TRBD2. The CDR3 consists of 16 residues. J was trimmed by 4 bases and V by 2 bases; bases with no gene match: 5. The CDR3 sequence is CASSLLSSGATGELFF. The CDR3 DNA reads TGTGCCAGCAGTTTACTGTCTAGCGGGGCCACCGGGGAGCTGTTTTTT.

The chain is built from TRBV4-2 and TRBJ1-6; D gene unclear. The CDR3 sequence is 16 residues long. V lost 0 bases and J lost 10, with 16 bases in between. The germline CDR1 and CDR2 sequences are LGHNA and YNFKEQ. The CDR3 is CASSQDGSGVGSPLHF. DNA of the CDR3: TGTGCCAGCAGCCAAGATGGCAGTGGGGTAGGGTCACCCCTCCACTTT.

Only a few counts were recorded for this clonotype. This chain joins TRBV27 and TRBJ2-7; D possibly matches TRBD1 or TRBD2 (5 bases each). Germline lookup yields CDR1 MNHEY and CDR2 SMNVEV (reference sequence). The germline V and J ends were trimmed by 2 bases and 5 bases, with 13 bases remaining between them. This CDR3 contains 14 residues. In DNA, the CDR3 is TGTGCCAGCAGTTTAGGGGGTAGCTGGCACGAGCAGTACTTC. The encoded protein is CASSLGGSWHEQYF.

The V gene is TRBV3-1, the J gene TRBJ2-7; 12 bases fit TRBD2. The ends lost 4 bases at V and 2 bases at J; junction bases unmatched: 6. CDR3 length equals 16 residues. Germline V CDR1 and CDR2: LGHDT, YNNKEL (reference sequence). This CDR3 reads CASSRRGLAGTYEQYF. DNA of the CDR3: TGTGCCAGCAGCCGAAGGGGACTAGCGGGTACCTACGAGCAGTACTTC.

The CDR3 region has the DNA TGCGCCAGCAGTCGGGACATAGAGACCCAGTACTTC. Its translation: CASSRDIETQYF. The genes are TRBV5-1 and TRBJ2-5, with a weak D call TRBD1 (6 bases). In germline, CDR1 is SGHRS, CDR2 YFSETQ. Trimming shortened V by 5 bases and J by 4 bases, and 9 bases separated the two germline ends. The CDR3 totals 12 residues.

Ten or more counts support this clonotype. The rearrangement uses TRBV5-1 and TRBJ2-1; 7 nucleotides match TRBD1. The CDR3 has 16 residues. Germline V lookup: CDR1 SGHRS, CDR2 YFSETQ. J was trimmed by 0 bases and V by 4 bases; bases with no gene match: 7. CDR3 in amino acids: CASSGNRGLSYNEQFF. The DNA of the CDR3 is TGCGCCAGCAGCGGAAACAGGGGCCTCTCCTACAATGAGCAGTTCTTC.